This T cell receptor (beta chain) was sequenced during a study of cytomegalovirus exposure and HLA in healthy donors. PCR employed 60 Vbeta and 13 Jbeta primers. Data came from immunoSEQ multiplex PCR; TCRdb stores just in-frame clones and leaves some out. The sample shows roughly 120,000 clones, around three quarters of them seen only once. As for this clone: Its matching antigen is unknown.

This CDR3 spans 13 amino acids. CDR1 and CDR2 (germline): MNHEY, SVGAGI. Trimming removed 10 bases from V and 7 bases from J; junction bases left unmatched: 9. Study results and caveats: High sensitivity and specificity were reportedly achieved when the classifier diagnosed cytomegalovirus status.

V and J are TRBV6-5 and TRBJ2-3, with 9 bases aligning to TRBD2. This sequence originates from a man aged 50 to 60 in good health and CMV-seropositive. The sequencing sample was made of PBMCs. CDR3 DNA sequence: TGTGCCACCCTGCGGGAGGGCGAATATACGCAGTATTTT. Translating gives CATLREGEYTQYF.